Listed here are 14 T cell receptor beta chains from one sample, sequenced in a study of T cells expressing NK-cell markers. No DNA is given; TCRdb re-called the 5' RACE reads and lists each CDR3 protein once. The listing contains 500,000 to 700,000 distinct CDR3 sequences. Sequencing used blood T cells: a sorted CD56 or NKG2C T cell subset, CD4+ or CD8+ T cells, or bulk PBMC T cells (not recorded which). These TCRs come from a man in his late teens or twenties in good health.

J is TRBJ2-2 and V is TRBV10-3; TCRdb lists TRBD2, though no DNA is available to test this call. In germline, CDR1 is ENHRY, CDR2 SYGVKD. The CDR3 spans 16 residues. The CDR3 loop reads CAISDGLAANTGELFF.

The chain uses TRBV5-6 and TRBJ2-1. The CDR3 runs 12 residues. Germline V gene lookup returns CDR1 SGHDT and CDR2 YYEEEE. This CDR3 is CASSLDRAEQFF.

CDR3: CASSQWREGLYEQYF. This chain links TRBV4-2 with TRBJ2-7; TCRdb picks TRBD2, but there is no DNA to check that call. Germline V gene data show CDR1 as LGHNA and CDR2 as YNFKEQ. CDR3 length: 15 residues.

This chain joins TRBV29-1 and TRBJ2-7; the TRBD1 assignment by TCRdb is unverifiable without DNA. This CDR3 is 14 amino acids long. Looked up from germline, CDR1 is SQVTM and CDR2 is ANQGSEA. Here the CDR3 reads CSVEIGGLSYEQYF.

The chain has TRBV5-1 and TRBJ2-1; as DNA is missing, the TRBD2 call by TCRdb cannot be tested. Germline V gene data show CDR1 as SGHRS and CDR2 as YFSETQ. The CDR3 runs to 15 residues. CDR3 region: CASSFDRRAFNEQFF.

This rearrangement joins TRBV6-2 or TRBV6-3 to TRBJ2-2; TCRdb names TRBD2, which stays unverified in the absence of DNA. The CDR3 length is 16 residues. Germline V gene sequence: CDR1 MNHEY, CDR2 SVGEGT. This CDR3 reads CASRGGGLAATGELFF.

The genes are TRBV5-1 and TRBJ2-1; lacking DNA, the TRBD1 call made by TCRdb goes unchecked. The CDR3 loop spans 17 amino acids. Germline V gene sequence: CDR1 SGHRS, CDR2 YFSETQ. CDR3 residues: CASSLLSDRVVRNEQFF.

V gene TRBV29-1 combines with J gene TRBJ1-2; TCRdb selects TRBD1, and the lack of DNA leaves this call unchecked. The germline V gene encodes CDR1 SQVTM and CDR2 ANQGSEA. The CDR3 contains 13 residues. The CDR3: CSVKSDRAGGYTF.

The rearrangement links TRBV11-3 to TRBJ2-2; TCRdb names TRBD1, which stays unverified in the absence of DNA. Per the germline V gene, CDR1 is SGHNT and CDR2 is YENEEA. This CDR3 has 16 amino acids. Here the CDR3 reads CASSSWTDTNTGELFF.

The V gene is TRBV29-1, the J gene TRBJ2-5; lacking DNA, the TRBD1 call made by TCRdb goes unchecked. The CDR3 extends over 15 amino acids. Germline V lookup: CDR1 SQVTM, CDR2 ANQGSEA. CDR3 in amino acids: CSVEGLPGMVKTQYF.

The rearrangement uses TRBV6-1 and TRBJ1-2. The CDR3 sequence is 13 residues long. Germline CDR1 and CDR2: MNHNS and SASEGT. CDR3 in amino acids: CASSEALNYGYTF.

This chain links TRBV27 with TRBJ2-1; the D gene TCRdb calls, TRBD2, cannot be checked with no DNA. In germline, CDR1 is MNHEY, CDR2 SMNVEV (reference sequence). The CDR3 consists of 16 residues. CDR3 protein: CASSSLAGRSYNEQFF.

V is TRBV6-5 and J is TRBJ1-2. Germline V lookup: CDR1 MNHEY, CDR2 SVGAGI. This CDR3 has 13 residues. CDR3 sequence: CASKTDLNYGYTF.

The chain joins TRBV6-1 to TRBJ1-3. CDR1 and CDR2 (germline): MNHNS, SASEGT. The CDR3 covers 14 residues. This chain's CDR3 is CATQRTGPGNTIYF.